This entry is about one TCR beta chain. These data are taken from a study of blood T cell repertoires in COVID-19. The wider study: Sites in the United States, Italy and Spain provided acute and convalescent COVID-19 samples. Sources were T cells, B-cell-depleted T cells, or PBMCs; the material itself was cDNA or gDNA.

In the source study's methods: How many nucleated cells were present was estimated from reference gene primer amplification. The data were produced by immunoSEQ multiplex PCR, yet TCRdb's version contains in-frame clones alone and is incomplete. V, J and clone size were drawn from that table, and D and trimming were deduced from the DNA. The table includes some 70,000 clones, about 90% detected once. Per the germline V gene, CDR1 is GTSNPN and CDR2 is SVGIG (reference sequence). Trimming took 4 bases from V and 9 from J; bases not matched to a gene: 12. The CDR3 sequence is 15 residues long. This clonotype was sampled from a woman in her fifties or sixties with COVID-19, enrolled during active disease. Sequenced: peripheral blood. The V call is TRBV30, the J call TRBJ1-6; 7 positions agree with TRBD1. The CDR3 loop is CAWTAGGRIGSPLHF. The CDR3 nucleotides read TGTGCCTGGACAGCAGGGGGGCGAATCGGTTCACCCCTCCACTTT.